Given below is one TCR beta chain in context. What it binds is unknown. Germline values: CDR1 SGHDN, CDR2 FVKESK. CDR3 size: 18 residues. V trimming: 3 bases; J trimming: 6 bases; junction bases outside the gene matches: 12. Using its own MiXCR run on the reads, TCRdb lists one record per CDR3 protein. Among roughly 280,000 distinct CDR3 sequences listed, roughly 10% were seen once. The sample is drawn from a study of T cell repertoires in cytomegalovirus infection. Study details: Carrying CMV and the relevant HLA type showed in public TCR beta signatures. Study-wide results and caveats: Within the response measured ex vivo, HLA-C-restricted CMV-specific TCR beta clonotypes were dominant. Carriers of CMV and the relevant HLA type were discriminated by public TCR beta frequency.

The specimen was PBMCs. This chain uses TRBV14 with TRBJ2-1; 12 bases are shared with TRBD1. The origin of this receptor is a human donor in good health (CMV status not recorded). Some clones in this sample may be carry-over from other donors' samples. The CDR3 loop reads CASSHLMGQGAHGNEQFF. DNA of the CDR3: TGTGCCAGCAGCCACCTGATGGGACAGGGGGCGCACGGCAATGAGCAGTTCTTC.